The 21 T cell receptor beta chains listed next were all sequenced from one sample in a study of blood T cell repertoires in COVID-19. The data were produced by immunoSEQ multiplex PCR, yet TCRdb's version contains in-frame clones alone and is incomplete. This sample yields about 400,000 clones, of which roughly 90% are seen a single time; roughly 1.2% belongs to the top ten. Sequenced material: peripheral blood. All receptors come from a man between 35 and 55 years old with acute or convalescent COVID-19.

Only one count was recorded for this clone. In DNA form, the CDR3 reads TGTGCCATCAGCGCACAGGGGGGGCAAGAGACCCAGTACTTC. Translation: CAISAQGGQETQYF. This chain joins TRBV10-3 and TRBJ2-5; D may be TRBD1 (8 bases). CDR1 and CDR2 from the germline V gene are ENHRY and SYGVKD. V lost 6 bases and J 2 bases, leaving 13 bases between the germline ends. The CDR3 is made up of 14 amino acids.

The chain uses TRBV5-1 and TRBJ1-6, with TRBD1 identical over 10 bases. The CDR3 covers 17 residues. Germline V gene lookup returns CDR1 SGHRS and CDR2 YFSETQ. V was pared by 6 bases and J by 7 bases, with 13 bases of the junction left unmatched. The CDR3 spells CASTQGPGQGHNSPLHF. CDR3 bases: TGCGCCAGCACTCAAGGCCCGGGACAGGGGCACAATTCACCCCTCCACTTT.

In DNA form, the CDR3 reads TGCAGCGTTGAAGGCGGAACCTACAATGAGCAGTTCTTC. This translates into CSVEGGTYNEQFF. The chain carries TRBV29-1 and TRBJ2-1; no reliable D call. The germline V gene has CDR1 SQVTM and CDR2 ANQGSEA. With 1 base removed from V and 2 bases from J, the gap between germline ends came to 6 bases. This CDR3 has 13 amino acids.

The rearrangement links TRBV28 to TRBJ1-2, with a possible D match to TRBD1 (5 bases). Trimming removed 6 bases from V and 3 bases from J, with 17 bases in between. The CDR3 is made up of 15 amino acids. CDR1 is MDHEN and CDR2 is SYDVKM in the germline V gene. The chain's CDR3 is CASSLLNPGDYGYTF. CDR3 coding DNA: TGTGCCAGCAGCCTACTGAACCCGGGGGACTATGGCTACACCTTC.

The chain links TRBV6-2 or TRBV6-3 to TRBJ1-5; no reliable D call. The length of the CDR3 is 15 residues. CDR1 is MNHEY and CDR2 is SVGEGT in the germline V gene. Trimming shortened V by 6 bases and J by 3 bases, and 15 bases separated the two germline ends. CDR3 sequence reads: CASSLAFSFNQPQHF. DNA for the CDR3: TGTGCCAGCAGCCTAGCTTTCAGCTTCAATCAGCCCCAGCATTTT.

This clone appeared once. The gene calls are TRBV10-3 and TRBJ2-3; 7 bases fit TRBD2. The CDR3 length is 16 residues. The germline gives CDR1 ENHRY, CDR2 SYGVKD. V shed 3 bases, J shed 0 bases, and the junction held 6 bases outside the gene matches. The CDR3 loop reads CAISDSILASTDTQYF. The CDR3 DNA reads as TGTGCCATCAGTGACAGTATACTAGCGAGCACAGATACGCAGTATTTT.

The chain links TRBV7-2 to TRBJ1-5; the D gene is possibly TRBD1 (6 bases). The CDR3 has 16 amino acids. Trimming left V 2 bases short and J 2 bases short, with 13 bases between. Germline V gene sequence: CDR1 SGHTA, CDR2 FQGNSA. The CDR3: CASSLLAGAGNQPQHF. CDR3 DNA: TGTGCCAGCAGCTTACTAGCGGGGGCCGGCAATCAGCCCCAGCATTTT.

By sample share, this clone is medium-sized. The chain couples TRBV5-1 to TRBJ2-7, with 9 bases matching TRBD1. With V trimmed by 4 bases and J by 2 bases, 1 base remained unmatched. Germline values: CDR1 SGHRS, CDR2 YFSETQ. The CDR3 contains 13 residues. Here the CDR3 reads CASSGQGPYEQYF. As DNA, the CDR3 is TGCGCCAGCAGCGGACAGGGGCCCTACGAGCAGTACTTC.

The chain couples TRBV5-1 to TRBJ2-1; TRBD2 matches 11 bases. Germline V gene data show CDR1 as SGHRS and CDR2 as YFSETQ. V shed 3 bases and J 6 bases; nucleotides not matched to a gene: 5. The CDR3 contains 15 residues. CDR3 in amino acids: CASSSTSGVINEQFF. CDR3 coding DNA: TGCGCCAGCAGCTCGACTAGCGGGGTGATCAATGAGCAGTTCTTC.

In regard to this clone: Different DNA sequences within this sample yield the same CDR3. CDR3 sequence (DNA): TGTGCCAGCAGCCAAGAGCAGGGAGGGACTGAAGCTTTCTTT. This gives the protein CASSQEQGGTEAFF. The chain links TRBV3-1 (or the pseudogene TRBV3-2) to TRBJ1-1, with D perhaps matching TRBD1 (5 bases). The CDR3 spans 14 residues. Germline CDR1 LGHDT, CDR2 YNNKEL (reference sequence). The V end lost 0 bases, the J end lost 5 bases, and 10 bases lay between the germline ends.

This chain connects TRBV5-4 to TRBJ2-7, with 7 bases identical to TRBD2. After removal of 5 bases from V and 2 bases from J, the junction contained 10 bases not matched to a gene. The CDR3 contains 15 residues. The germline V gene encodes CDR1 SGHNT and CDR2 YYREEE (reference sequence). In DNA form, the CDR3 reads TGTGCCAGCAGTTTCGGACTAGGATTGGCCTACGAGCAGTACTTC. This encodes CASSFGLGLAYEQYF.

The rearrangement links TRBV10-3 to TRBJ2-1; TRBD1 aligns across 8 bases. V lost 8 bases, J lost 2 bases, and 8 bases stayed unmatched. The CDR3 contains 15 residues. In germline, CDR1 is ENHRY, CDR2 SYGVKD. Here the CDR3 reads CAIGMGQEAYNEQFF. In DNA, the CDR3 is TGTGCCATCGGCATGGGACAGGAGGCCTACAATGAGCAGTTCTTC.

The chain employs TRBV15 and TRBJ2-7; D gene unclear. The CDR3 runs 13 residues. V gave up 1 base and J gave up 2 bases, with 6 bases separating them. Germline V lookup: CDR1 LNHNV, CDR2 YYDKDF (reference sequence). CDR3 region: CATSRGATYEQYF. The CDR3 coding sequence is TGTGCCACCAGCAGAGGGGCGACCTACGAGCAGTACTTC.

This rearrangement joins TRBV19 to TRBJ2-4; 8 nucleotides align to TRBD1. Germline-derived CDR1 and CDR2 are LNHDA and SQIVND (reference sequence). The ends lost 9 bases at V and 12 bases at J; junction bases unmatched: 13. The CDR3 covers 13 residues. CDR3 loop: CASSAGQGVGQYF. In DNA form, the CDR3 reads TGTGCCAGCAGTGCAGGACAGGGTGTTGGTCAGTACTTC.

The gene calls are TRBV2 and TRBJ2-6, with D possibly matching TRBD1 (5 bases). The length of the CDR3 is 20 residues. CDR1 is SNHLY, CDR2 FYNNEI, per germline. V shed 11 bases and J shed 1 base, with 30 bases lying between them. CDR3 in DNA: TGTGCCGGCAAAGCTACAGGCCTCGTCCCTGAATCGTCTGGGGCCAACGTCCTGACTTTC. It yields the protein CAGKATGLVPESSGANVLTF.

This chain links TRBV27 with TRBJ2-2; the D gene is possibly TRBD2 (6 bases). Germline CDR1 is MNHEY and CDR2 is SMNVEV (reference sequence). V lost 4 bases, J lost 6 bases, and 9 bases lay in between. The length of the CDR3 is 13 residues. DNA for the CDR3: TGTGCCAGCAGTTGGAGGGTCCCCGGGGAGCTGTTTTTT. This translates into CASSWRVPGELFF.

The rearrangement uses TRBV24-1 and TRBJ2-5, with 7 bases matching TRBD1. With V trimmed by 6 bases and J by 3 bases, 6 bases remained unmatched. The CDR3 extends over 14 amino acids. Germline lookup yields CDR1 KGHDR and CDR2 SFDVKD. CDR3 in amino acids: CATSLRGREETQYF. In DNA form, the CDR3 reads TGTGCCACCAGTCTGAGGGGGCGCGAAGAGACCCAGTACTTC.

The CDR3 DNA reads as TGTGCCAGCAGTTACGGCGGGAGCACTGATTCACCCCTCCACTTT. Translating gives CASSYGGSTDSPLHF. The rearrangement joins TRBV6-5 to TRBJ1-6; no firm D call. V was trimmed by 2 bases and J by 8 bases, leaving 13 bases between them. The CDR3 is 15 residues long. In germline, CDR1 is MNHEY, CDR2 SVGAGI.

The genes are TRBV6-5 and TRBJ2-1, with D possibly matching TRBD2 (5 bases). Trimming removed 9 bases at V and 10 bases at J, with 13 bases between. Germline assignment: CDR1 MNHEY and CDR2 SVGAGI. The CDR3 spans 11 residues. The CDR3 sequence is CASSTSGEQFF. The CDR3 coding sequence is TGTGCCAGTAGCACCTCGGGGGAGCAGTTCTTC.

A single count supports this clone. The V gene is TRBV7-9, the J gene TRBJ1-2; no reliable D call. V dropped 3 bases and J dropped 8 bases, with 13 bases sitting between them. CDR1 SEHNR and CDR2 FQNEAQ come from the germline V gene (reference sequence). The CDR3 has 13 residues. CDR3 residues: CASSFGSGTGYTF. The CDR3 DNA reads as TGTGCCAGCAGCTTCGGTAGCGGAACCGGCTACACCTTC. Combining the CDR3 with reference TRBV7-9 and TRBJ1-2 gives the whole variable domain DTGVSQNPRHKITKRGQNVTFRCDPISEHNRLYWYRQTLGQGPEFLTYFQNEAQLEKSRLLSDRFSAERPKGSFSTLEIQRTEQGDSAMYLCASSFGSGTGYTFGSGTRLTVV.

This clone was recorded at least ten times. V gene TRBV28 combines with J gene TRBJ2-3; 8 bases line up with TRBD1. The CDR3 is made up of 16 amino acids. Germline V gene sequence: CDR1 MDHEN, CDR2 SYDVKM. V lost 5 bases to trimming and J lost 2 bases; unmatched junction nucleotides: 9. CDR3 sequence reads: CASSTPRDRITDTQYF. CDR3 nucleotide sequence: TGTGCCAGCAGTACCCCTCGGGACAGGATCACAGATACGCAGTATTTT.